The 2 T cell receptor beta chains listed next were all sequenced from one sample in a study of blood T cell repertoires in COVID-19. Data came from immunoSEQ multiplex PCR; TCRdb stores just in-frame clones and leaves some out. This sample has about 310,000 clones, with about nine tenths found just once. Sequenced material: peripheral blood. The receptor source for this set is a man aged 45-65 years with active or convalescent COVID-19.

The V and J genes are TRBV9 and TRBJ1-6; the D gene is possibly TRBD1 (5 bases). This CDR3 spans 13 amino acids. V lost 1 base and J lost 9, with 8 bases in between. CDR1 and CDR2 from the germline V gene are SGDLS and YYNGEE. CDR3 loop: CASSVRTSSPLHF. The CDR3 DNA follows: TGTGCCAGCAGCGTACGGACATCTTCACCCCTCCACTTT.

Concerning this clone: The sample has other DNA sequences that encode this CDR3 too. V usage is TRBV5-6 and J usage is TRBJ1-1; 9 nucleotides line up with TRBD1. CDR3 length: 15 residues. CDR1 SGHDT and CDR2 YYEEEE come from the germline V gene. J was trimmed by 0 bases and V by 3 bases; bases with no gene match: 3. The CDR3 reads CASSYGTGLNTEAFF. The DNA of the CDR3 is TGTGCCAGCAGCTACGGGACAGGGTTGAACACTGAAGCTTTCTTT.